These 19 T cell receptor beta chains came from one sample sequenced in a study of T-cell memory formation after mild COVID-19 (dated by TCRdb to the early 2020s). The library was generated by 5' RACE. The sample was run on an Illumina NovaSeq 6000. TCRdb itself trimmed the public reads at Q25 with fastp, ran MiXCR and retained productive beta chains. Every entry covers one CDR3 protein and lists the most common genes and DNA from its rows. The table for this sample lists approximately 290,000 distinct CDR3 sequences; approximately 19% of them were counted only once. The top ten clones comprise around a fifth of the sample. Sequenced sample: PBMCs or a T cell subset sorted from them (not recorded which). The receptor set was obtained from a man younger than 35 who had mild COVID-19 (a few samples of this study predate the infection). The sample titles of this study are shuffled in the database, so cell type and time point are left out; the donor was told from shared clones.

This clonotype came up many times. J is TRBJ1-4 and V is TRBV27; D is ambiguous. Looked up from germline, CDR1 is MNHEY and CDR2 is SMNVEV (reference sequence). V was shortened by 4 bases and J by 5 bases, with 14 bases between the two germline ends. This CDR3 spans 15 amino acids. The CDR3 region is CASSSLFRMNEKLFF. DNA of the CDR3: TGTGCCAGCAGTTCGCTCTTCCGGATGAATGAAAAACTGTTTTTT.

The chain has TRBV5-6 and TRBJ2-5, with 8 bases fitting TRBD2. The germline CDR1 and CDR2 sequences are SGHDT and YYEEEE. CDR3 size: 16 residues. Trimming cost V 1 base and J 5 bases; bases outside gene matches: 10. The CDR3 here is CASSLRLASLRETQYF. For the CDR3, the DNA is TGTGCCAGCAGCTTGCGACTAGCGAGTTTGCGGGAGACCCAGTACTTC.

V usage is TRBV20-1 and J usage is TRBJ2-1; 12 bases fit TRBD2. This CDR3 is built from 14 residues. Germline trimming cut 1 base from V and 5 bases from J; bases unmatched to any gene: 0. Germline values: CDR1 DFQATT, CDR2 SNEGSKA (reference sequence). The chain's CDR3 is CSARGTSGNNEQFF. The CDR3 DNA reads TGCAGTGCTAGAGGGACTAGCGGGAACAATGAGCAGTTCTTC.

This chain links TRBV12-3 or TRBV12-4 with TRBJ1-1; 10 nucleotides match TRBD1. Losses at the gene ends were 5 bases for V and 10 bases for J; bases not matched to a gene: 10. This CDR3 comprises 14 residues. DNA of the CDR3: TGTGCCAGCAGTCCCGACAGGGGGCGAGACGGAGCTTTCTTT. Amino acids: CASSPDRGRDGAFF.

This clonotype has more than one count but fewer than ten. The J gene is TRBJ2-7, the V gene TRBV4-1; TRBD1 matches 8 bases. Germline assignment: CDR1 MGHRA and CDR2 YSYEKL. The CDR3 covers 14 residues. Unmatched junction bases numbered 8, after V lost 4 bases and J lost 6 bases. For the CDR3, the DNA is TGCGCCAGCAGCCGTCAGGGGGCTCCCCTCGAGCAGTACTTC. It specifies CASSRQGAPLEQYF.

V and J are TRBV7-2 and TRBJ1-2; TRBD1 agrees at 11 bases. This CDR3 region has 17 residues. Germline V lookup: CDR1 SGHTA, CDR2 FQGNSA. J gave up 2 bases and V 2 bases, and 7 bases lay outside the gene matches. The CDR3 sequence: CASSLPFRTGGNYGYTF. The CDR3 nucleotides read TGTGCCAGCAGCTTACCCTTCCGGACAGGGGGCAACTATGGCTACACCTTC.

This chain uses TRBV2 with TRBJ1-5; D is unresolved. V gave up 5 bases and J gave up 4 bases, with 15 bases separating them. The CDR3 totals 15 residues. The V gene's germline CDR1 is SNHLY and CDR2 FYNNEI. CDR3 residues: CASSPKIDPNQPQHF. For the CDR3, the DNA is TGTGCCAGCAGTCCCAAAATAGACCCGAATCAGCCCCAGCATTTT.

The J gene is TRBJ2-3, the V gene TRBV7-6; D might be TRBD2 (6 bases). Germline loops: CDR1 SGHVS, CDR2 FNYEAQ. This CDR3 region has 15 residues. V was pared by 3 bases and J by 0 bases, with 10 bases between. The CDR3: CASSFGGFSTDTQYF. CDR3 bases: TGTGCCAGCAGCTTCGGGGGATTCAGCACAGATACGCAGTATTTT.

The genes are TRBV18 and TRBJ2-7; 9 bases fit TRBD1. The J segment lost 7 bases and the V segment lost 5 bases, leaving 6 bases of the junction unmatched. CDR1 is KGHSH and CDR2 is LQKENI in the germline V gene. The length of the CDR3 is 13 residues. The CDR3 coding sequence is TGTGCCAGCTCAGATTTGGGACAGGGTGAGCAGTACGTC. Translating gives CASSDLGQGEQYV.

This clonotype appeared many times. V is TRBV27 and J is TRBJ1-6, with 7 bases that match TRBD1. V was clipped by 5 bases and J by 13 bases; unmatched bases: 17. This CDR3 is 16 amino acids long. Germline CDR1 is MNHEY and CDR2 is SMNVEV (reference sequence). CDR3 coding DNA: TGTGCCAGCAGTCCAAAAGGGGGACAGCAGGTTTTCCCCCTCCACTTT. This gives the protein CASSPKGGQQVFPLHF.

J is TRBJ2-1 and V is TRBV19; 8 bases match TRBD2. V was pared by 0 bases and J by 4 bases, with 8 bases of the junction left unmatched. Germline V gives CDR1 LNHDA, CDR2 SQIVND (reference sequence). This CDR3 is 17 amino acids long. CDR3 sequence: CASSIDPGLVGYNEQFF. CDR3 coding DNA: TGTGCCAGTAGTATAGACCCGGGACTAGTGGGATACAATGAGCAGTTCTTC.

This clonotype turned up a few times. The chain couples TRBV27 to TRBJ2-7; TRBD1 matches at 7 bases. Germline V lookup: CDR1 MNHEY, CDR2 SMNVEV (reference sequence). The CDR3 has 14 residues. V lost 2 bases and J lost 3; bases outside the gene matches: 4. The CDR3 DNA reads TGTGCCAGCAGTTTAAGGGGACAGAACTACGAGCAGTACTTC. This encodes CASSLRGQNYEQYF.

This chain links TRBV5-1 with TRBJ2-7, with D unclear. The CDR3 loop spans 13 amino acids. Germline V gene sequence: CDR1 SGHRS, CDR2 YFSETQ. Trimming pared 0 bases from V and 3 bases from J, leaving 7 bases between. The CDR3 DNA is TGCGCCAGCAGCTTGGGAGTCAACTACGAGCAGTACTTC. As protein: CASSLGVNYEQYF.

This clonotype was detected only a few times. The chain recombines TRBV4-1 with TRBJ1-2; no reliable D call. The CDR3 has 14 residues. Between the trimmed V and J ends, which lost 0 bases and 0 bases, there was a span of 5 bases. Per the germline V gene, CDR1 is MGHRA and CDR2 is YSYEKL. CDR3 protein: CASSQDSTNYGYTF. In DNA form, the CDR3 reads TGCGCCAGCAGCCAAGATAGCACTAACTATGGCTACACCTTC.

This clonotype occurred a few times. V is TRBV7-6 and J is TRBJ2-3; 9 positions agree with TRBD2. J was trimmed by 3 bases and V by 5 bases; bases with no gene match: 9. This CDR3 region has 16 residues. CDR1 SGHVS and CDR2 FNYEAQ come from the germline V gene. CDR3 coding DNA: TGTGCCAGCAGCCTAGATAGCGGGGGCAAAACAGATACGCAGTATTTT. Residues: CASSLDSGGKTDTQYF.

CDR3 region: CASSQDLGGLKNTEAFF. CDR3 in DNA: TGTGCCAGCAGCCAAGACCTTGGGGGACTGAAGAACACTGAAGCTTTCTTT. V gene TRBV3-1 combines with J gene TRBJ1-1; weak D call: TRBD1 (5 bases). Germline assignment: CDR1 LGHDT and CDR2 YNNKEL (reference sequence). Trimming left V 0 bases short and J 1 base short, with 15 bases between. This CDR3 has 17 residues.

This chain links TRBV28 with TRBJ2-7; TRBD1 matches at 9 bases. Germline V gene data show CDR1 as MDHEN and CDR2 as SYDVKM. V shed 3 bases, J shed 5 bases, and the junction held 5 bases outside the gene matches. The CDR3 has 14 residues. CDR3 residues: CASSLAGTGNEQYV. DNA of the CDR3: TGTGCCAGCAGTTTGGCCGGGACAGGGAACGAGCAGTACGTC.

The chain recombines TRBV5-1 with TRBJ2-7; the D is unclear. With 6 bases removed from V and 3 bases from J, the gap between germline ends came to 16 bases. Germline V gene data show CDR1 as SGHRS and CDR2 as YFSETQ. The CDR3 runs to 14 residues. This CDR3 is CASKISVASYEQYF. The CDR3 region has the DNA TGCGCCAGCAAGATCTCCGTAGCTAGCTACGAGCAGTACTTC.

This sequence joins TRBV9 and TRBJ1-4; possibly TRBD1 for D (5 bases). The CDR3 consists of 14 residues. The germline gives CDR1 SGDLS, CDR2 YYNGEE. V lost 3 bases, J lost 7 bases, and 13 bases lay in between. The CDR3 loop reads CASSATVGPEKLFF. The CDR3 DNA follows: TGTGCCAGCAGCGCGACAGTTGGCCCTGAAAAACTGTTTTTT.